Listed below are T cell receptor beta chains from one sample, sequenced in a study of human T cells and chemical hapten exposure. TCRdb reprocessed the RACE reads with MiXCR, giving one entry per CDR3 protein. This table has approximately 350,000 distinct CDR3 sequences, about 7% appearing once. The sample here was whole blood, taken in connection with sensitization to the hapten diphenylcyclopropenone (DPC). All receptors come from a woman aged 18-29 years with alopecia areata. Some clones in this sample may be carry-over from other donors' samples. Both conserved end residues are part of each CDR3. D genes are given only for firm matches. Clone size, where shown, is once, few, many, or a class for clones that have expanded.

>TRBJ2-2|TRBV18|.|many
TGTGCCAGCTCACCGGCGACAGCTAACACCGGGGAGCTGTTTTTT
CASSPATANTGELFF
>TRBJ2-5|TRBV6-6|.|.
TGTGCCAGCAGTTACCGCCAGGGAAAAGAGACCCAGTACTTC
CASSYRQGKETQYF
>TRBJ2-2|TRBV7-9|.|few
TGTGCCAGCAGCTGGATTCCAGGGAGCGGCACCGGGGAGCTGTTTTTT
CASSWIPGSGTGELFF
>TRBJ1-6|TRBV6-5|TRBD1|.
TGTGCCAGCAGCAGACAGGGACGCTATAATTCACCCCTCCACTTT
CASSRQGRYNSPLHF
>TRBJ1-6|TRBV7-2|.|.
TGTGCCAGCACCAATGCCGGGACCTCAAAATCATATAATTCACCCCTCCACTTT
CASTNAGTSKSYNSPLHF
>TRBJ1-5|TRBV9|TRBD1|.
TGTGCCAGCAGCGTAGGACCGGGACAGGCAGGCAATCAGCCCCAGCATTTT
CASSVGPGQAGNQPQHF
>TRBJ1-6|TRBV3-1|.|few
TGTGCCAGCAGCCAAGGGGAAGGACCCCTCCACTTT
CASSQGEGPLHF
>TRBJ1-1|TRBV29-1|.|many
TGCAGCCCTGTACGTAACACTGAAGCTTTCTTT
CSPVRNTEAFF
>TRBJ1-6|TRBV4-3|.|few
TGCGCCAGCAGCCAAGATGATATGTTAAATTCACCCCTCCACTTT
CASSQDDMLNSPLHF
>TRBJ2-7|TRBV12-3/TRBV12-4|.|few
TGTGCCAGCAGTTCGACGGCGGGGCCCTACGAGCAGTACTTC
CASSSTAGPYEQYF
>TRBJ2-3|TRBV10-3|TRBD2|few
TGTGCCATCAGTCCGGGACTAGAGGGGGAAGCAGATACGCAGTATTTT
CAISPGLEGEADTQYF
>TRBJ1-5|TRBV20-1|.|few
TGCAGTGCTAGAGATGGACATCAGCCCCAGCATTTT
CSARDGHQPQHF
>TRBJ2-1|TRBV7-9|.|many
TGTGCCAGCTCGTTAGGGTTAAGTTCCGTTAATGAGCAGTTCTTC
CASSLGLSSVNEQFF
>TRBJ1-1|TRBV28|.|.
TGTGCCAGCAGCCTAACACACACTGAAGCTTTCTTT
CASSLTHTEAFF
>TRBJ2-3|TRBV2|.|few
TGTGCCAGCAGTCCCCCGGGAACCTACTGGGATACGCAGTATTTT
CASSPPGTYWDTQYF
>TRBJ2-3|TRBV9|TRBD2|.
TGTGCCAGCAGCGTAGTCGGGACTAGCGTGGGGGATACGCAGTATTTT
CASSVVGTSVGDTQYF
>TRBJ2-7|TRBV9|.|few
TGTGCCAGCAGCCCCACCGGGACTCTAATCTCCTACGAGCAGTACTTC
CASSPTGTLISYEQYF
>TRBJ1-4|TRBV7-9|.|.
TGTGCCAGCAGCTTACCGACCGGTGAAAAACTGTTTTTT
CASSLPTGEKLFF
>TRBJ2-3|TRBV4-3|.|many
TGCGCCAGCAGCCAAGATCCAGCCCAGACGTCTAGCACAGATACGCAGTATTTT
CASSQDPAQTSSTDTQYF
>TRBJ2-7|TRBV2|TRBD1|many
TGTGCCAGCAGTGTTGTAGGGGGCTTACGCGAGCAGTACTTC
CASSVVGGLREQYF
>TRBJ1-2|TRBV7-9|TRBD1|.
TGTGCCAGCAGCTTTGGAAGGACAGGGCTAGACTATGGCTACACCTTC
CASSFGRTGLDYGYTF
>TRBJ1-5|TRBV4-3|TRBD1|many
TGCGCCAGCAGCCAAGATTTGGGACAGGGCGATCAGCCCCAGCATTTT
CASSQDLGQGDQPQHF
>TRBJ1-1|TRBV6-5|TRBD1|many
TGTGCCAGCAGTCCTCTGACAGGGCCCATGGGGAACACTGAAGCTTTCTTT
CASSPLTGPMGNTEAFF
>TRBJ2-6|TRBV2|.|.
TGTGCCAGCAGTGCAGGACGGTGGAACTCTGGGGCCAACGTCCTGACTTTC
CASSAGRWNSGANVLTF
>TRBJ2-2|TRBV7-2|TRBD1|few
TGTGCCAGCAGCTTTCCCGGGACAGGAGGCGGGGAGCTGTTTTTT
CASSFPGTGGGELFF
>TRBJ2-3|TRBV20-1|.|few
TGCAGTGCTAGGGCGCGGCTTAACACAGATACGCAGTATTTT
CSARARLNTDTQYF
>TRBJ2-1|TRBV10-3|.|.
TGTGCCATCATGCCCGGGATAAACAATGAGCAGTTCTTC
CAIMPGINNEQFF
>TRBJ1-1|TRBV12-3/TRBV12-4|.|.
TGTGCCAGCATTCCAGACGGAGTAAACACTGAAGCTTTCTTT
CASIPDGVNTEAFF
>TRBJ2-2|TRBV6-2/TRBV6-3|.|many
TGTGCCAGCAGTTACTTGCCAACAGAGAACACCGGGGAGCTGTTTTTT
CASSYLPTENTGELFF
>TRBJ2-6|TRBV11-2|.|.
TGTGCCAGCAGGCCCGTTGGGCTCGGGGCCAACGTCCTGACTTTC
CASRPVGLGANVLTF
>TRBJ1-1|TRBV6-2/TRBV6-3|.|many
TGTGCCAGCAGTTATCTGGGAGGGACTGAAGCTTTCTTT
CASSYLGGTEAFF
>TRBJ1-5|TRBV6-2/TRBV6-3|.|.
TGTGCCAGCAGTTACATCGGGCATCGGGGCAATCAGCCCCAGCATTTT
CASSYIGHRGNQPQHF
>TRBJ1-1|TRBV3-1|.|.
TGTGCCAGCAGCCCTAGCACAGTTATGAACACTGAAGCTTTCTTT
CASSPSTVMNTEAFF
>TRBJ2-5|TRBV28|.|many
TGTGCCAGCAGTCCCGCCGGGACTGGGGATGAGACCCAGTACTTC
CASSPAGTGDETQYF
>TRBJ2-6|TRBV25-1|.|.
TGTGCCAGCAGCAAAACGGGACACTCGTCTGGGGCCAACGTCCTGACTTTC
CASSKTGHSSGANVLTF
>TRBJ2-7|TRBV20-1|.|many
TGCAGTGCTAGAGATAGGAAGGCCGGGACGGAAGACTACGAGCAGTACTTC
CSARDRKAGTEDYEQYF
>TRBJ1-6|TRBV4-3|.|few
TGCGCCAGCAGCCAAGATGGGGGGACCTATAATTCACCCCTCCACTTT
CASSQDGGTYNSPLHF
>TRBJ2-4|TRBV7-9|.|many
TGTGCCAGCACGGGGGACATTCAGTACTTC
CASTGDIQYF
>TRBJ2-7|TRBV6-2/TRBV6-3|.|few
TGTGCCAGCGGCCTTCGAAGGGGGGTACCCTACGAGCAGTACTTC
CASGLRRGVPYEQYF
>TRBJ2-5|TRBV27|.|few
TGTGCCAGCACCGACTCCCCAGGGGGAGGGACCCAGTACTTC
CASTDSPGGGTQYF
>TRBJ2-1|TRBV3-1|.|few
TGTGCCAGCAGCCGATTCAATATCGGTGAGCAGTTCTTC
CASSRFNIGEQFF
>TRBJ2-3|TRBV6-1|TRBD1|many
TGTGCCACCCACAGGGGAACTAGCACAGATACGCAGTATTTT
CATHRGTSTDTQYF
>TRBJ2-1|TRBV12-3/TRBV12-4|TRBD2|many
TGTGCCAGCAGTTTAGTCGGGGGGGCTCAGTTCTTC
CASSLVGGAQFF
>TRBJ2-7|TRBV7-2|.|few
TGTGCCAGCAGCCCCCTGGCAGGATCGTCCTACGAGCAGTACTTC
CASSPLAGSSYEQYF
>TRBJ1-5|TRBV5-6|.|few
TGTGCCAGCAGCAAGAGAAGCAATCAGCCCCAGCATTTT
CASSKRSNQPQHF
>TRBJ2-1|TRBV20-1|TRBD2|.
TGCAGTGCTAGAGTTGGCGGGGGGGCTTCTGAGCAGTTCTTC
CSARVGGGASEQFF
>TRBJ1-6|TRBV7-6|.|few
TGTGCCAGCAGCTTATCGAGGCCGCCTTCACCCCTCCACTTT
CASSLSRPPSPLHF
>TRBJ1-4|TRBV16|TRBD1|.
TGTGCCAGCAGCCAATCACGGCAGGGGGGAGAAAAACTGTTTTTT
CASSQSRQGGEKLFF
>TRBJ2-5|TRBV5-1|.|few
TGCGCCAGCAGCTCGTGGACAGCATCTATGGAGACCCAGTACTTC
CASSSWTASMETQYF